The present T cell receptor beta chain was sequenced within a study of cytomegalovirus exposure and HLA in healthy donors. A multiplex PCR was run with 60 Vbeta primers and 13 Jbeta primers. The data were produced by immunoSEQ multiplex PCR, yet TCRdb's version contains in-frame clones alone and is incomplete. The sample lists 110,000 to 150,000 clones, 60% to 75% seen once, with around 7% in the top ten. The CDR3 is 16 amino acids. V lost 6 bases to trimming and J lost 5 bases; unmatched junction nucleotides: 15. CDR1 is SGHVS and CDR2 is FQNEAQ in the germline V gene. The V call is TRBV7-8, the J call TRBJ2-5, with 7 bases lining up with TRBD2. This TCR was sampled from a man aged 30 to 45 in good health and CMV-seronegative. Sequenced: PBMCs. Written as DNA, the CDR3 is TGTGCCAGCAGTTTTGGGGCGGGGGTAGAGCACGAGACCCAGTACTTC. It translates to CASSFGAGVEHETQYF. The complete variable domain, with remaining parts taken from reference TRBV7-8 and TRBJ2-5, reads GAGVSQSPRYKVAKRGQDVALRCDPISGHVSLFWYQQALGQGPEFLTYFQNEAQLDKSGLPSDRFFAERPEGSVSTLKIQRTQQEDSAVYLCASSFGAGVEHETQYFGPGTRLLVL.